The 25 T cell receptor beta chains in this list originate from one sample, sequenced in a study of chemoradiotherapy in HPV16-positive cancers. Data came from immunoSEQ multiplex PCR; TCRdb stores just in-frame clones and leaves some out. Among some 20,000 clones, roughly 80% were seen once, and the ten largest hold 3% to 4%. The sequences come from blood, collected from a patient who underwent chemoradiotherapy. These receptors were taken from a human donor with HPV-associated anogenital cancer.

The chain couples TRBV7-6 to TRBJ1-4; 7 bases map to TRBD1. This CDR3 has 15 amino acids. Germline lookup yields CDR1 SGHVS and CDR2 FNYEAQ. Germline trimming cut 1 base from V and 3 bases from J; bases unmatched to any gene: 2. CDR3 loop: CASSLEGQPNEKLFF. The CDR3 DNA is TGTGCCAGCAGCTTAGAGGGACAGCCTAATGAAAAACTGTTTTTT.

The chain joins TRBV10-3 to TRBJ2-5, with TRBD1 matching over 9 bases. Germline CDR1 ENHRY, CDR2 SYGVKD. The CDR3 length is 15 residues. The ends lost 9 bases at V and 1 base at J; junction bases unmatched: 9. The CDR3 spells CAIKAGQGAQETQYF. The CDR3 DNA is TGTGCCATAAAAGCGGGACAGGGAGCCCAAGAGACCCAGTACTTC.

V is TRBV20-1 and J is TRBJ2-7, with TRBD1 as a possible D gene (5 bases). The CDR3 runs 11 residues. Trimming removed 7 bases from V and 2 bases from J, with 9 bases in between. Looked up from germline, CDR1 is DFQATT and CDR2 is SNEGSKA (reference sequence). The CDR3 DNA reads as TGCAGTGTGGGGCTAACCTACGAGCAGTACTTC. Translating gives CSVGLTYEQYF.

DNA for the CDR3: TGTGCCAGCAGCTTTCAGGGGCTGAACACTGAAGCTTTCTTT. The encoded protein is CASSFQGLNTEAFF. The chain recombines TRBV7-9 with TRBJ1-1; a possible D gene is TRBD1 (6 bases). V lost 3 bases and J lost 0, with 8 bases in between. Germline values: CDR1 SEHNR, CDR2 FQNEAQ (reference sequence). The CDR3 spans 14 residues.

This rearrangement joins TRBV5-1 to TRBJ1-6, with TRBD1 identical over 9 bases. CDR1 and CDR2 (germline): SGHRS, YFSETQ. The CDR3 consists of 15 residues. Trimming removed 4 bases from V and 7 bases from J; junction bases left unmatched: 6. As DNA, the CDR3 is TGCGCCAGCAGCGCGGACAGGGGCTGGAATTCACCCCTCCACTTT. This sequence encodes CASSADRGWNSPLHF. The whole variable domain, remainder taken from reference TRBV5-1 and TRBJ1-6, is KAGVTQTPRYLIKTRGQQVTLSCSPISGHRSVSWYQQTPGQGLQFLFEYFSETQRNKGNFPGRFSGRQFSNSRSEMNVSTLELGDSALYLCASSADRGWNSPLHFGNGTRLTVT.

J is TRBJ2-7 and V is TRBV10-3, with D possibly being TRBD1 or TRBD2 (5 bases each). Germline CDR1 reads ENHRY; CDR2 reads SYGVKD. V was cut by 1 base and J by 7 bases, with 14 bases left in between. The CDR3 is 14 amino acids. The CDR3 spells CAISEFDSSGEQYF. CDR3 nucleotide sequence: TGTGCCATCAGTGAGTTTGACAGTTCGGGGGAGCAGTACTTC.

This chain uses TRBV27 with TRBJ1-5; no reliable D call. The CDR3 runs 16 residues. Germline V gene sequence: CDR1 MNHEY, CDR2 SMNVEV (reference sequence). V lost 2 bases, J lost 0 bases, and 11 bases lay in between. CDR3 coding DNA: TGTGCCAGCAGTTTAGTAGTGCAGGATAGCAATCAGCCCCAGCATTTT. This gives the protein CASSLVVQDSNQPQHF.

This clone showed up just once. The CDR3 reads CASSGTGGQTEAFF. The DNA of the CDR3 is TGTGCCAGCAGCGGGACAGGGGGCCAGACTGAAGCTTTCTTT. V is TRBV7-6 and J is TRBJ1-1, with 12 bases identical to TRBD1. The germline V gene encodes CDR1 SGHVS and CDR2 FNYEAQ. The CDR3 has 14 residues. With 5 bases clipped from V and 5 bases from J, the junction kept 3 bases outside the gene matches.

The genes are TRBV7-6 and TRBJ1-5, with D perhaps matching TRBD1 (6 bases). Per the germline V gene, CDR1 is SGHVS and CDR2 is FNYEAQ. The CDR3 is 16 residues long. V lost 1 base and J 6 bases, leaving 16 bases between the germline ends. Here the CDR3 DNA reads TGTGCCAGCAGCTTAGGTCCGGGGGCCAGCGGTCAGCCCCAGCATTTT. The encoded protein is CASSLGPGASGQPQHF. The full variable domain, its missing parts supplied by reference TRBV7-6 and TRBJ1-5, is GAGVSQSPRYKVTKRGQDVALRCDPISGHVSLYWYRQALGQGPEFLTYFNYEAQQDKSGLPNDRFSAERPEGSISTLTIQRTEQRDSAMYRCASSLGPGASGQPQHFGDGTRLSIL.

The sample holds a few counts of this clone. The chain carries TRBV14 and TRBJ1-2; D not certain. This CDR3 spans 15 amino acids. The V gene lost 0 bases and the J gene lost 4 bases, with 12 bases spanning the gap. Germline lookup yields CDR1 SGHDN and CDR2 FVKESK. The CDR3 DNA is TGTGCCAGCAGCCAAGATAGTGGAACTGTCTATGGCTACACCTTC. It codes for CASSQDSGTVYGYTF.

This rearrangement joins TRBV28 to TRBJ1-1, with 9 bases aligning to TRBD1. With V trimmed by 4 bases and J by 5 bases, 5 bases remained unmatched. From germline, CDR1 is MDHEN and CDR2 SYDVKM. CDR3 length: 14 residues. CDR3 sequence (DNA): TGTGCCAGCAGTTACAGGGGGCGAAGAACTGAAGCTTTCTTT. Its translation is CASSYRGRRTEAFF.

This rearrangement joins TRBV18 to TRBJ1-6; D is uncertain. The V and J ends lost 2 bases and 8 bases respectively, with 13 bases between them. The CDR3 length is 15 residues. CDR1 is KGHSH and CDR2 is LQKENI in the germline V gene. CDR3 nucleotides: TGTGCCAGCTCACCATTTGAGGGTCGGGATTCACCCCTCCACTTT. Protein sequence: CASSPFEGRDSPLHF.

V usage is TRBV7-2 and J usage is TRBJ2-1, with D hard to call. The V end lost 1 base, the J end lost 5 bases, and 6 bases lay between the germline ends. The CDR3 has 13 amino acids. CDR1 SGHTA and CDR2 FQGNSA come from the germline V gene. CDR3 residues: CASSLDRNNEQFF. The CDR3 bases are TGTGCCAGCAGCTTAGATCGGAACAATGAGCAGTTCTTC. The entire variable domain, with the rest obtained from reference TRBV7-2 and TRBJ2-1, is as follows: GAGVSQSPSNKVTEKGKDVELRCDPISGHTALYWYRQSLGQGLEFLIYFQGNSAPDKSGLPSDRFSAERTGGSVSTLTIQRTQQEDSAVYLCASSLDRNNEQFFGPGTRLTVL.

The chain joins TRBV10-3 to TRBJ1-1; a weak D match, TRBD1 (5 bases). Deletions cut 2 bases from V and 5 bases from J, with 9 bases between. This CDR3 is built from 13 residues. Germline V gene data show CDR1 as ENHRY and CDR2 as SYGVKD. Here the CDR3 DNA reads TGTGCCATCAGTGAGAGGGGCTCTACTGAAGCTTTCTTT. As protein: CAISERGSTEAFF.

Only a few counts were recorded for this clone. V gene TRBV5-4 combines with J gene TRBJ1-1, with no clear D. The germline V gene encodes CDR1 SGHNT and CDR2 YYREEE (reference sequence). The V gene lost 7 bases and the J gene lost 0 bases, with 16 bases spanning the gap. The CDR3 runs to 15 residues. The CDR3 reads CASWVSLALNTEAFF. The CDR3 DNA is TGTGCCAGCTGGGTTAGTCTAGCTTTGAACACTGAAGCTTTCTTT.

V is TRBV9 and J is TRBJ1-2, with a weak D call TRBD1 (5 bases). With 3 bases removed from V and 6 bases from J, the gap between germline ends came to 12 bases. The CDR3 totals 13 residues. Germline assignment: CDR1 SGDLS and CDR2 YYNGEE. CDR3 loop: CASSAGGADGYTF. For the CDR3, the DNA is TGTGCCAGCAGCGCCGGGGGAGCGGATGGCTACACCTTC.

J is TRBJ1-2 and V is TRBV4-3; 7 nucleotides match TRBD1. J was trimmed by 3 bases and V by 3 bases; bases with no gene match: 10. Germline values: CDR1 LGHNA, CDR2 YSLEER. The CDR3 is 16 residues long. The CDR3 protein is CASSHYSTGSDYGYTF. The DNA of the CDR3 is TGCGCCAGCAGCCATTACTCGACAGGGTCGGACTATGGCTACACCTTC.

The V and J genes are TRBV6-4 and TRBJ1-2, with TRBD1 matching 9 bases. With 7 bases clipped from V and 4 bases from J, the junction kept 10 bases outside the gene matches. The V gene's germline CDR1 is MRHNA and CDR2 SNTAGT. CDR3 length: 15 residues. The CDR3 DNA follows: TGTGCCAGCACCCCGGACAGGGGATTAGGCTATGGCTACACCTTC. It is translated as CASTPDRGLGYGYTF.

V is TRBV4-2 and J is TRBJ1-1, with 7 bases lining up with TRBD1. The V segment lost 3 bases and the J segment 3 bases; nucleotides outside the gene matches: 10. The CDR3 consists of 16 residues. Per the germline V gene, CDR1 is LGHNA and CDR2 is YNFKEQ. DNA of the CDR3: TGTGCCAGCAGCCATCCGGACAGGAGCTTCCACACTGAAGCTTTCTTT. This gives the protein CASSHPDRSFHTEAFF.

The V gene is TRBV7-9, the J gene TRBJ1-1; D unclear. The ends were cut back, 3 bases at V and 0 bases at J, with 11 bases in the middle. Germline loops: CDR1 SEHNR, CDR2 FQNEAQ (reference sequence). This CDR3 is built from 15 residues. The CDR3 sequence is CASSFHGYMNTEAFF. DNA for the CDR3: TGTGCCAGCAGCTTTCACGGGTACATGAACACTGAAGCTTTCTTT.

The CDR3, as DNA: TGTGCCAGCAGTCACCCGGGACAGGGAGAGACCCAGTACTTC. As protein: CASSHPGQGETQYF. This chain connects TRBV27 to TRBJ2-5; the match to TRBD1 covers 9 bases. This CDR3 contains 14 residues. In germline, CDR1 is MNHEY, CDR2 SMNVEV (reference sequence). V lost 5 bases to trimming and J lost 4 bases; unmatched junction nucleotides: 5.

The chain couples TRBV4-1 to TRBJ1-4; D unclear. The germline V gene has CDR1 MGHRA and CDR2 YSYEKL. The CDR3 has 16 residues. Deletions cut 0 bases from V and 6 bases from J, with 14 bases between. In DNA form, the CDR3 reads TGCGCCAGCAGCCAAGATGAGAGCGCGGCGGATGAAAAACTGTTTTTT. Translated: CASSQDESAADEKLFF.

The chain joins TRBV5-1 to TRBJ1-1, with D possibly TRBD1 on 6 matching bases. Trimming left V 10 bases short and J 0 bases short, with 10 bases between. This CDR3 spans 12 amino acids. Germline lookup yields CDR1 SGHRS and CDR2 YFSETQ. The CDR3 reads CAVRDMNTEAFF. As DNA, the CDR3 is TGCGCCGTCCGGGACATGAACACTGAAGCTTTCTTT.

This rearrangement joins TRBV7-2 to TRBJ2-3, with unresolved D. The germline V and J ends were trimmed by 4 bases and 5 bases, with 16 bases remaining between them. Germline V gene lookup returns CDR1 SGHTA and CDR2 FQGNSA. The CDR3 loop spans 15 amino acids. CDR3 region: CASSWIGGVKDTQYF. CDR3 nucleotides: TGTGCCAGCAGCTGGATCGGTGGGGTTAAAGATACGCAGTATTTT.

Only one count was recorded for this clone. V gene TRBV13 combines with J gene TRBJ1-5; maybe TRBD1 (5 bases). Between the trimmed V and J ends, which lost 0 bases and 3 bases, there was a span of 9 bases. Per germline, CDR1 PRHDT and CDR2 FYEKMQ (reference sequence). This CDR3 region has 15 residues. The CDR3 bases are TGTGCCAGCAGCTTAGGGGGGACGGTCAATCAGCCCCAGCATTTT. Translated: CASSLGGTVNQPQHF.